This T cell receptor beta chain is from a study of blood T cell repertoires in COVID-19. Study-level information: Specimens from acute and convalescent COVID-19 originated in the United States, Italy and Spain.

Symptom resolution, clearance, or two negative PCRs marked donors in Cohort 3 as recovered. The germline gives CDR1 SGHRS, CDR2 YFSETQ. CDR3 length: 16 amino acids. The V gene end was trimmed by 2 bases and the J gene end by 0 bases; junction bases not matched to a gene: 7. This clone turned up a few times. Original processing methods: Researchers report that nucleated cell counts were estimated from reference gene primer amplification. Produced via immunoSEQ multiplex PCR; TCRdb's table is partial and in-frame only. V and J calls and clone size are those listed in that table; D and trimming were worked out from the DNA. The sample has nearly 350,000 clones; approximately 84% are singletons.

The rearrangement joins TRBV5-1 to TRBJ2-7; 8 nucleotides align to TRBD2. The source material was PBMCs or T cells enriched from blood (not recorded which). The sequence derives from a woman aged 25 to 39 who had recovered from COVID-19. The CDR3 coding sequence is TGCGCCAGCAGCTTTTCGAGCGGGGGATTCTCCTACGAGCAGTACTTC. Encoded protein: CASSFSSGGFSYEQYF.